This T cell receptor (beta chain) was sequenced in a study of cytomegalovirus exposure and HLA in healthy donors. As concerns this clone: Its antigen remains unidentified. One junction end disagrees with the germline gene, perhaps due to a read error.

General study points: Sequencing likely caused a cluster of highly shared sequence variants. Listed as cytomegalovirus-associated were over 150 TCR beta chains. Researchers had no immune exposure information except CMV serostatus available. Analysis was carried out at a later point, and it linked a missense DCLRE1C variant to TCR beta V- and J-gene trimming.

Both 60 Vbeta primers and 13 Jbeta primers went into the PCR. Assay: immunoSEQ multiplex PCR; the TCRdb copy retains only in-frame clones and omits some. This sample has around 99,000 clones, with more than 65% found just once. The CDR3 is 14 residues long. Germline V gene lookup returns CDR1 SGHAT and CDR2 FQNNGV. The receptor was isolated from a man under 40 in good health and CMV-seronegative. The rearrangement joins TRBV11-2 to TRBJ2-3; no reliable D call. The specimen sequenced was PBMCs. The CDR3 loop reads CASSPPQSAYTQYF. The CDR3 coding sequence is TGTGCCAGCAGCCCCCCCCAGAGCGCTTATACCCAGTATTTT.